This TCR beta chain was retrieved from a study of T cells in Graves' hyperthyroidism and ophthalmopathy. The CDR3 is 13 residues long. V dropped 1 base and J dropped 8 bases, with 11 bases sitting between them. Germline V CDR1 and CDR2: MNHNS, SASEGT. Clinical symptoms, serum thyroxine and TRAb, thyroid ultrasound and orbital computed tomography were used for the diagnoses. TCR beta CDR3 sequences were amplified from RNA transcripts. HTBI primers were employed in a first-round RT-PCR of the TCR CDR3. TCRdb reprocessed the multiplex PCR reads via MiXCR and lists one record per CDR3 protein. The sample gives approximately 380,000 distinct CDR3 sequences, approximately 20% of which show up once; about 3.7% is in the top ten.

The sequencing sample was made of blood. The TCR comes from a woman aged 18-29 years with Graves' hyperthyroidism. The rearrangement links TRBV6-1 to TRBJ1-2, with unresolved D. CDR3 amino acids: CASSEEDWRGYTF. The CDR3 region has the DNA TGTGCCAGCAGTGAAGAGGACTGGAGGGGCTACACCTTC.